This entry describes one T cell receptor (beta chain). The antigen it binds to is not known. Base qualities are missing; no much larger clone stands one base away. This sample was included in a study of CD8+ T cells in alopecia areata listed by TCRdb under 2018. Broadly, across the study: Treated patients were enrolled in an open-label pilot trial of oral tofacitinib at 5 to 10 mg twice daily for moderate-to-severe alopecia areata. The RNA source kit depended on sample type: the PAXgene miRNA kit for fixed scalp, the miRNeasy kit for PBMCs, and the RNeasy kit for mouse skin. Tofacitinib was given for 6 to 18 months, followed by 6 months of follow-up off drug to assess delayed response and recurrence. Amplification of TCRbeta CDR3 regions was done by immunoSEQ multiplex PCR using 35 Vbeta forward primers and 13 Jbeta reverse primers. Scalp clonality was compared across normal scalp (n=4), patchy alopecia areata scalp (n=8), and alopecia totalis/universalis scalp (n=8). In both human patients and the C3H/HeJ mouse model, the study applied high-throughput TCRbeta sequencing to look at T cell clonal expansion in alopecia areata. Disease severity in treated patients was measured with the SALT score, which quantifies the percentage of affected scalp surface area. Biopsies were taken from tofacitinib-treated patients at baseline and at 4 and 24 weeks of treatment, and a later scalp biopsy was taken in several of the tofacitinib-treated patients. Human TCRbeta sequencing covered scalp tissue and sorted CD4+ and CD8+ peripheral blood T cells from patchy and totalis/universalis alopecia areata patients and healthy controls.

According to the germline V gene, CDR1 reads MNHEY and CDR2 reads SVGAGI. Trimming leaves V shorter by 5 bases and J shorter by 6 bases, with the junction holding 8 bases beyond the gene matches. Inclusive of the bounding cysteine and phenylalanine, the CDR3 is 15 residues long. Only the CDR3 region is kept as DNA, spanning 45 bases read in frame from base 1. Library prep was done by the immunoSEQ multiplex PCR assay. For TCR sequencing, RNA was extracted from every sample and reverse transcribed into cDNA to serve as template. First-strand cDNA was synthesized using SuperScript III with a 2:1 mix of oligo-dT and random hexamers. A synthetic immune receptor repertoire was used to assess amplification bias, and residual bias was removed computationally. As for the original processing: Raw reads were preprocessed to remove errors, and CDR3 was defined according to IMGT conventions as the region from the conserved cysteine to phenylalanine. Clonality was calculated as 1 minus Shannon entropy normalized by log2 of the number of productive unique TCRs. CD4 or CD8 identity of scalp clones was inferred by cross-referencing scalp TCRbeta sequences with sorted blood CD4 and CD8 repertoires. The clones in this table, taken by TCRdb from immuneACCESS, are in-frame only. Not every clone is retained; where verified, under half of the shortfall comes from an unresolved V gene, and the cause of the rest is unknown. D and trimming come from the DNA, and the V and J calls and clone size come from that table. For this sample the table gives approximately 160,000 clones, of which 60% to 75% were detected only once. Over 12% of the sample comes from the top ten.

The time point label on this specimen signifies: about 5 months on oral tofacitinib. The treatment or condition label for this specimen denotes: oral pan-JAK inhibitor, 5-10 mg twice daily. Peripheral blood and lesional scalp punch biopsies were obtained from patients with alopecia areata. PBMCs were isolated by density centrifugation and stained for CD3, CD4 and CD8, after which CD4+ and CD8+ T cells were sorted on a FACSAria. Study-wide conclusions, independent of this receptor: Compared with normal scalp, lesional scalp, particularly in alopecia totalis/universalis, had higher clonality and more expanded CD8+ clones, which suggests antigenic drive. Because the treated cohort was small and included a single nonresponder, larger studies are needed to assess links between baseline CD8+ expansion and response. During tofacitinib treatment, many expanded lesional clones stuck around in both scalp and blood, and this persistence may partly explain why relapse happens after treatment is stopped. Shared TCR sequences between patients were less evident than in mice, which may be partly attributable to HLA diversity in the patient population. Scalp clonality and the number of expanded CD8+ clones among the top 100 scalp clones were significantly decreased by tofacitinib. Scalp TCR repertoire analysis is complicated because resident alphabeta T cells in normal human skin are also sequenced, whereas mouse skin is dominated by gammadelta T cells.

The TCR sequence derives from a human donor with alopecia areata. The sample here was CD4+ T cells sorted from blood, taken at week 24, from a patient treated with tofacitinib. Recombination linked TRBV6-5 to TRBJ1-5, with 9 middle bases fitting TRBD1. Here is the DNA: TGTGCCAGCAGTGTCGCCGGGACAGGGTCTCAGCCCCAGCATTTT. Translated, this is CASSVAGTGSQPQHF.